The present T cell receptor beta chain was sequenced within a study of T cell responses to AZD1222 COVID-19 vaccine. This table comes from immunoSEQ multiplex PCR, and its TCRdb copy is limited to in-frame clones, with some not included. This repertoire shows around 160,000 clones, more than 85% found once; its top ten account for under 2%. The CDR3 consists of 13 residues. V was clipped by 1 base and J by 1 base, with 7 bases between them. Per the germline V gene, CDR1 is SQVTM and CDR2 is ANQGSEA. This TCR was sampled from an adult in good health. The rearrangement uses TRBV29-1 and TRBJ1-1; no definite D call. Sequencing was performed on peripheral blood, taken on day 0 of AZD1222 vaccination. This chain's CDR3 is CSVEGSRNTEAFF. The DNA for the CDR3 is TGCAGCGTTGAAGGTAGCCGGAACACTGAAGCTTTCTTT.